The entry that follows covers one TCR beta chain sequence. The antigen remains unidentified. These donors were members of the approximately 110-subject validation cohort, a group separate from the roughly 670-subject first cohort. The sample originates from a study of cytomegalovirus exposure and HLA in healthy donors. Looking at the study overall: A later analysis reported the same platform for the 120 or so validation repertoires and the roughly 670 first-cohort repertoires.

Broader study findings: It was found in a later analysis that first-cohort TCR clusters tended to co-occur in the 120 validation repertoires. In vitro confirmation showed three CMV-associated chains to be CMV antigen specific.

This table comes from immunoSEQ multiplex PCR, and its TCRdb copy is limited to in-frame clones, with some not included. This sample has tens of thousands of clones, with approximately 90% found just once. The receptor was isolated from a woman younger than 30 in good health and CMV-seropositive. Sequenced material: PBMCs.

CDR3 sequence: CASSLLSSGEFRPGELFF. In DNA form, the CDR3 reads TGTGCCAGCAGCTTACTGTCTTCGGGGGAATTCCGCCCCGGGGAGCTGTTTTTT. This chain connects TRBV7-8 to TRBJ2-2; a weak D match, TRBD2 (6 bases). The CDR3 sequence is 18 residues long. Germline CDR1 reads SGHVS; CDR2 reads FQNEAQ. With 2 bases removed from V and 6 bases from J, the gap between germline ends came to 22 bases.